A few counts support the clone carrying this T cell receptor beta chain. Trimming took 3 bases from V and 7 from J, leaving 15 bases between them. This CDR3 has 14 residues. This record comes from a study of T-cell memory formation after mild COVID-19. TCRdb re-analysed the 5' RACE reads in MiXCR, keeping a single row per CDR3 protein. The sample lists around 450,000 distinct CDR3 sequences, 24% occurring once. Sequencing was done on a sample of PBMCs or a T cell subset sorted from them (not recorded which). J is TRBJ2-5 and V is TRBV12-3 or TRBV12-4, with D possibly matching TRBD2 (6 bases). The sequence derives from an adult woman who had mild COVID-19 (a few samples of this study predate the infection). Cell type and time point are not known. DNA for the CDR3: TGTGCCAGCAGTTTTTCGGGGGACGGCGGGACCCAGTACTTC. It specifies CASSFSGDGGTQYF.